This T cell receptor beta chain is drawn from a study of T cell repertoires in ileal Crohn's disease. In the study overall: Median disease duration was about eight years; 35% to 45% smoked at surgery. Operated complications were stricturing disease (around 60%) and penetrating disease (approximately 39%).

Method: immunoSEQ multiplex PCR; TCRdb's copy keeps in-frame clones and lacks some. The table records 25,000 to 30,000 clones, about four fifths of them present only once. On this clone itself: Its antigen is currently unknown.

The germline V gene encodes CDR1 LNHDA and CDR2 SQIVND (reference sequence). This CDR3 is 13 amino acids long. Trimming removed 5 bases at V and 6 bases at J, with 14 bases between. Study conclusions and caveats: Active smokers at surgery had more clonal expansions than non-smokers. Every patient over 26.8% clonality showed endoscopic recurrence.

Sequences were obtained from ileal tissue. The clonotype comes from an adult with Crohn's disease. This chain uses TRBV19 with TRBJ2-7; D may be TRBD2 (6 bases). The CDR3 reads CASSSRLVGEQYF. The CDR3 nucleotides read TGTGCCAGTAGTTCGCGACTAGTCGGCGAGCAGTACTTC.